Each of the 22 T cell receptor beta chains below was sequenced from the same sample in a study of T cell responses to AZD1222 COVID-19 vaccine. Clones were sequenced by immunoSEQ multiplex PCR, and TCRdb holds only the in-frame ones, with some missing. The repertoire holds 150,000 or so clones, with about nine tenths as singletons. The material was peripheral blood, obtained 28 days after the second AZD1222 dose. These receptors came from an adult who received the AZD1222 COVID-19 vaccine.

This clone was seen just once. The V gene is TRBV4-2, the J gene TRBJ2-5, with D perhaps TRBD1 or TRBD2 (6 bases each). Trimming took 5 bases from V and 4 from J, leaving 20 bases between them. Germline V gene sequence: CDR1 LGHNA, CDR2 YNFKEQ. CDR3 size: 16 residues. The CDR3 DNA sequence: TGTGCCAGCAGCACCGCGGGACACCTTGTTGGAGAGACCCAGTACTTC. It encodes CASSTAGHLVGETQYF.

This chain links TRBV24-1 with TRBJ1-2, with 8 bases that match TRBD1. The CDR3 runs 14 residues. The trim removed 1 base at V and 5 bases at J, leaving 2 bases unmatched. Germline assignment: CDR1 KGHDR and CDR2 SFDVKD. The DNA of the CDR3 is TGTGCCACCAGTGATTTAGGGACAGGTTATGGCTACACCTTC. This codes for CATSDLGTGYGYTF.

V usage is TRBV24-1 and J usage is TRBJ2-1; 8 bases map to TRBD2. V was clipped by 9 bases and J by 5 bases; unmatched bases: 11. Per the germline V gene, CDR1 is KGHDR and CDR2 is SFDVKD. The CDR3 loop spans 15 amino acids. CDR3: CATGVATSAHNEQFF. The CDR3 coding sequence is TGTGCCACCGGGGTCGCGACTAGCGCACACAATGAGCAGTTCTTC.

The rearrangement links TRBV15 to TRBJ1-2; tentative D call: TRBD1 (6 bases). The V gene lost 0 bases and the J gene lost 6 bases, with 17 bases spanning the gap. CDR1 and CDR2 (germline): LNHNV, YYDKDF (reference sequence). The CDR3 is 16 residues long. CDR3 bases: TGTGCCACCAGCAGAGACGATTTGGGGGGGCGCGATGGCTACACCTTC. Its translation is CATSRDDLGGRDGYTF.

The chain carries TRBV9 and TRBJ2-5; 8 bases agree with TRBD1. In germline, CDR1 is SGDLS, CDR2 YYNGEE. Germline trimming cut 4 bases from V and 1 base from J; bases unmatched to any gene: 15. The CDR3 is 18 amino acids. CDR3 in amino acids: CASSIEPSDRALQETQYF. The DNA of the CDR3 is TGTGCCAGCAGCATAGAACCCTCGGACAGGGCCCTCCAAGAGACCCAGTACTTC. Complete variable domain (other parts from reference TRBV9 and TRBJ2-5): DSGVTQTPKHLITATGQRVTLRCSPRSGDLSVYWYQQSLDQGLQFLIQYYNGEERAKGNILERFSAQQFPDLHSELNLSSLELGDSALYFCASSIEPSDRALQETQYFGPGTRLLVL.

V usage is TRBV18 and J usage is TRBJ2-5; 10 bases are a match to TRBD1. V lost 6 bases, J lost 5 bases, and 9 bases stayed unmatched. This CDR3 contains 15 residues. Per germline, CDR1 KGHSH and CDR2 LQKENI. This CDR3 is CASSRRDRGIETQYF. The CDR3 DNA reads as TGTGCCAGCTCCCGGAGGGACAGGGGAATTGAGACCCAGTACTTC.

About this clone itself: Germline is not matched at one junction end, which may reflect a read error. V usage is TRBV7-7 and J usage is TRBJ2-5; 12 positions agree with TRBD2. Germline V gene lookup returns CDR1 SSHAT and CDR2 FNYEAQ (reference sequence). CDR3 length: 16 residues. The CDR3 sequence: CASSPGLAGGQETQYF. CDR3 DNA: TGTGCTAGCAGCCCGGGACTAGCGGGCGGCCAAGAGACCCAGTACTTC.

CDR3 protein: CASEGNYGYTF. DNA of the CDR3: TGTGCCAGCGAGGGGAACTATGGCTACACCTTC. V and J are TRBV6-6 and TRBJ1-2; tentatively, D is TRBD1 (5 bases). The CDR3 is 11 residues long. V shed 8 bases and J shed 2 bases, with 6 bases lying between them. CDR1 is MNHNY and CDR2 is SVGAGI in the germline V gene (reference sequence).

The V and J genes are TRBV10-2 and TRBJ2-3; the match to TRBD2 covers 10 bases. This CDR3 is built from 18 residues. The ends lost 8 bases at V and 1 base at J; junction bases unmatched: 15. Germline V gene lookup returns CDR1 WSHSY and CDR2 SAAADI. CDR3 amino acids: CASFPGLAGDLGTDTQYF. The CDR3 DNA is TGCGCCAGCTTCCCTGGGCTAGCGGGGGATCTTGGCACAGATACGCAGTATTTT.

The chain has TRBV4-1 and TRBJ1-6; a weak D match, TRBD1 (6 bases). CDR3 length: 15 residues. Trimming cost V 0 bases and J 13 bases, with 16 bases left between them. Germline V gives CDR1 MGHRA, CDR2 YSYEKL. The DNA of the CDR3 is TGCGCCAGCAGCCAAGATTGGCAGGGGCCCCCGCCCCTCCACTTT. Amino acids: CASSQDWQGPPPLHF.

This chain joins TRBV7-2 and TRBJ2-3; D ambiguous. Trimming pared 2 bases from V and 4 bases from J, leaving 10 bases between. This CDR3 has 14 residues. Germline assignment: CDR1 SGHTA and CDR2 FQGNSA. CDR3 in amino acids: CASSLHSSADTQYF. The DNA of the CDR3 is TGTGCCAGCAGCTTACACTCATCCGCAGATACGCAGTATTTT.

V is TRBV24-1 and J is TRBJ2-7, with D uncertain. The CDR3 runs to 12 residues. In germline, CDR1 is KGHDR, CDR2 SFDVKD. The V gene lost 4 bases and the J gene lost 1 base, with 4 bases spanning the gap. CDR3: CATSESSYEQYF. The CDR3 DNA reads TGTGCCACCAGTGAATCATCCTACGAGCAGTACTTC.

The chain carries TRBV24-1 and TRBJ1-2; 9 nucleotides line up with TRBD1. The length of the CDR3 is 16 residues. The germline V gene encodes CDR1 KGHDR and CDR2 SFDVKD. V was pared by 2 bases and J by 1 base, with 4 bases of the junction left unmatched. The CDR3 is CATSDSGQGLNYGYTF. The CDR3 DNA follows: TGTGCCACCAGTGATTCCGGACAGGGGCTTAACTATGGCTACACCTTC.

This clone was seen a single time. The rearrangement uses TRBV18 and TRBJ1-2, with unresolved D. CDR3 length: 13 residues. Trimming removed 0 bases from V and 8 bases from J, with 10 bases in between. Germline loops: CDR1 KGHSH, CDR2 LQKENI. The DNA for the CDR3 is TGTGCCAGCTCACCACCGGACGGGGAAGGCTACACCTTC. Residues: CASSPPDGEGYTF.

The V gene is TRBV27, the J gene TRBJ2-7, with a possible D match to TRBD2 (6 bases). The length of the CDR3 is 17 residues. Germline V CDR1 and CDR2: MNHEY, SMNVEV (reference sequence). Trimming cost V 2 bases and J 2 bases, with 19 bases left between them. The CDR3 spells CASSLKFGGPTAYEQYF. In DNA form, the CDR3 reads TGTGCCAGCAGTTTAAAATTCGGGGGACCCACCGCCTACGAGCAGTACTTC.

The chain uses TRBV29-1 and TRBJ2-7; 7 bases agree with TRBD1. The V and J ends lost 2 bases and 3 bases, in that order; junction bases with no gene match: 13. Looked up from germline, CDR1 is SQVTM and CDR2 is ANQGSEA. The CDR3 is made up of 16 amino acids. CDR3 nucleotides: TGCAGCGTTGAATACACACGGGACAGAGTGAACTACGAGCAGTACTTC. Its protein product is CSVEYTRDRVNYEQYF.

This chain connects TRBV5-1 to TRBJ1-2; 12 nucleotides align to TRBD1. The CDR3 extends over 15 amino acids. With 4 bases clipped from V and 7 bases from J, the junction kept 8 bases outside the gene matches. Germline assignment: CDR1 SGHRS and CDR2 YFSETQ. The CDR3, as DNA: TGCGCCAGCAGCCAGTCGGGACAGGGGGCAGGTGGCTACACCTTC. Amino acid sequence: CASSQSGQGAGGYTF.

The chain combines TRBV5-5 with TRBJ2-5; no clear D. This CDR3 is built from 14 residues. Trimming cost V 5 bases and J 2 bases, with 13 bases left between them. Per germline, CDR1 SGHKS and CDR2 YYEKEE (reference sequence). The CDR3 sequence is CASSGITVQETQYF. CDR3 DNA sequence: TGTGCCAGCAGTGGGATAACGGTACAAGAGACCCAGTACTTC.

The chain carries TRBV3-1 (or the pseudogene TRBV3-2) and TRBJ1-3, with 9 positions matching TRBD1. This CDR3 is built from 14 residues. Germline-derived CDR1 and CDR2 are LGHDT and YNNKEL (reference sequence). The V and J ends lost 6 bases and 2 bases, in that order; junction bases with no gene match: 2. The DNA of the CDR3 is TGTGCCAGCAGTAGGACAGGGGCTGGAAACACCATATATTTT. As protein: CASSRTGAGNTIYF.

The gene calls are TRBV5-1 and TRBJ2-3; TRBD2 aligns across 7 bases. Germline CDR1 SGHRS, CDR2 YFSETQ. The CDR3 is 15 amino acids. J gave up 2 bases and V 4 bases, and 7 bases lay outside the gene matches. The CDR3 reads CASSAWTRNTDTQYF. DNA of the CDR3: TGCGCCAGCAGCGCATGGACTAGGAACACAGATACGCAGTATTTT.

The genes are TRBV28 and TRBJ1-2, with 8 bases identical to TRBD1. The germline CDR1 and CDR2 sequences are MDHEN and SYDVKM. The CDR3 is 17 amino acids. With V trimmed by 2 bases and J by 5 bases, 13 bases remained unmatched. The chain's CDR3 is CASSLAGRGQRGYGYTF. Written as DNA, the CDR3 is TGTGCCAGCAGTTTAGCCGGCAGGGGGCAGCGGGGGTATGGCTACACCTTC.

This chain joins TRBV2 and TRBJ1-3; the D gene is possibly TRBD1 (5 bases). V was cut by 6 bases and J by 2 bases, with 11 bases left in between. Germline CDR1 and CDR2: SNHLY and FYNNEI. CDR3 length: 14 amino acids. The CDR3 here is CASRSGAAGNTIYF. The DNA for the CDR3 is TGTGCCAGCAGGTCCGGGGCGGCTGGAAACACCATATATTTT.